Shown below are 9 T cell receptor beta chains from a single sample sequenced in a study of T cells in women clearing cervical HPV infection. Using immunoSEQ multiplex PCR, the repertoire was profiled, and TCRdb retains in-frame clones only, with some absent. The listing contains approximately 31,000 clones. The source material was blood buffy coat. The receptors originated from a woman between 18 and 70 years old with a cervical HPV16 infection that either progressed to CIN3+ or cleared (not recorded which).

As for this clone: Sequencing ends 3 residues short of the CDR3 end; the germline J gene provides the rest. The chain joins TRBV20-1 to TRBJ1-2, with D unresolved. This CDR3 is 15 amino acids long. The germline V gene encodes CDR1 DFQATT and CDR2 SNEGSKA (reference sequence). CDR3 sequence reads: CSARISGRLSGGYTF. The sequenced part of the CDR3 DNA is TGCAGTGCTAGGATAAGCGGACGGCTTTCGGGCGGC.

Notes on this clone: The CDR3 end lies 3 residues beyond the end of the read and is filled in from the germline J gene. This rearrangement joins TRBV5-1 to TRBJ2-7, with TRBD2 matching over 11 bases. This CDR3 contains 16 residues. Trimming cost V 3 bases and J 0 bases; bases outside gene matches: 5. CDR1 and CDR2 (germline): SGHRS, YFSETQ. The CDR3 reads CASSSLLAGDSYEQYF. The covered CDR3 bases are TGCGCCAGCAGCTCCCTACTAGCGGGGGACTCCTACGAG.

Details on this clone: The read finishes 3 residues shy of the CDR3 end, and the germline J gene is used to complete it. V is TRBV7-2 and J is TRBJ2-7, with D possibly TRBD1 on 5 matching bases. Germline V lookup: CDR1 SGHTA, CDR2 FQGNSA. Trimming removed 5 bases at V and 3 bases at J, with 11 bases between. The CDR3 totals 13 residues. The CDR3 reads CASSLDTSYEQYF. The covered CDR3 bases are TGTGCCAGCAGCCTGGACACCAGCTACGAG.

On this clone: The read comes to an end 3 residues before the CDR3 does, leaving the germline J gene to fill in the end. The chain couples TRBV19 to TRBJ2-1; 15 bases line up with TRBD2. V shed 3 bases and J 7 bases; nucleotides not matched to a gene: 7. The CDR3 is 17 residues long. Per germline, CDR1 LNHDA and CDR2 SQIVND (reference sequence). The CDR3 DNA, read in part, is TGTGCCAGTAGTATCGGGACTAGCGGGGGGAAAGTGAATGAG. It translates to CASSIGTSGGKVNE. The whole CDR3 region reads CASSIGTSGGKVNEQFF.

About this clone itself: The read gets to within 3 residues of the CDR3 end, and the germline J gene fills in the rest. This sequence joins TRBV5-5 and TRBJ2-5, with a weak D call TRBD1 (5 bases). V was clipped by 2 bases and J by 3 bases, with 11 bases between them. The CDR3 extends over 14 amino acids. Germline V gives CDR1 SGHKS, CDR2 YYEKEE (reference sequence). Incomplete CDR3 DNA: TGTGCCAGCAGCTTTTGGACAAAAGAAGAGACC. This encodes CASSFWTKEET. The entire CDR3 protein is CASSFWTKEETQYF. The whole variable domain, filled in from reference TRBV5-5 and TRBJ2-5, reads DAGVTQSPTHLIKTRGQQVTLRCSPISGHKSVSWYQQVLGQGPQFIFQYYEKEERGRGNFPDRFSARQFPNYSSELNVNALLLGDSALYLCASSFWTKEETQYFGPGTRLLVL.

In the case of this clone: The sequenced fragment ends 3 residues before the CDR3 boundary, so the rest is inferred from the germline J gene. The J gene is TRBJ2-3, the V gene TRBV19; TRBD2 agrees at 7 bases. Unmatched junction bases numbered 6, after V lost 4 bases and J lost 2 bases. Looked up from germline, CDR1 is LNHDA and CDR2 is SQIVND (reference sequence). The CDR3 runs 15 residues. CDR3 residues: CASSTRLATTDTQYF. The CDR3 bases that were read are TGTGCCAGTAGTACAAGACTAGCAACCACAGATACG.

Notes on this clone: The read gets to within 3 residues of the CDR3 end, and the germline J gene fills in the rest. The chain links TRBV11-2 to TRBJ2-5; D is undetermined. V was cut by 2 bases and J by 0 bases, with 7 bases left in between. Per germline, CDR1 SGHAT and CDR2 FQNNGV. This CDR3 is 14 amino acids long. CDR3 sequence: CASSLWRNQETQYF. Incomplete CDR3 DNA: TGTGCCAGCAGCTTATGGCGGAACCAAGAGACC.

Turning to this clone: The CDR3 end lies 3 residues beyond the end of the read and is filled in from the germline J gene. J is TRBJ1-1 and V is TRBV7-2; D ambiguous. Trimming pared 7 bases from V and 4 bases from J, leaving 13 bases between. The CDR3 contains 13 residues. The germline V gene encodes CDR1 SGHTA and CDR2 FQGNSA. CDR3: CASNLAPSTEAFF. The DNA read from the CDR3 is TGTGCCAGCAACCTCGCTCCCAGCACTGAA.

Regarding this clone: The observed sequence ends 3 residues before the CDR3 terminus, with the missing tail filled in from the germline J gene. The gene calls are TRBV30 and TRBJ2-7; 13 bases match TRBD2. The length of the CDR3 is 15 residues. Trimming cost V 1 base and J 4 bases; bases outside gene matches: 4. CDR1 is GTSNPN, CDR2 SVGIG, per germline (reference sequence). The CDR3 DNA, read in part, is TGTGCCTGGAGTGCGGGACTAGCGGGAATTTACGAG. This encodes CAWSAGLAGIYE. Given in full, the CDR3 is CAWSAGLAGIYEQYF.